The source of this T cell receptor beta chain is a study of blood T cell repertoires in COVID-19 (TCRdb year 2020). Regarding the study in general: Samples from collaborators originated in the United States, Italy and Spain and spanned both the acute and convalescent phases of COVID-19. The sample metadata nearly always contained a de-identified subject ID, COVID-19 status, age in years and sex. Where available, HLA class I and class II types were obtained from metadata supplied by the sample provider rather than from assay-based typing. The material from the prospective study consisted of cDNA or gDNA derived from T cells, B-cell-depleted T cells, or PBMCs. Deeply sampled blood TCRbeta repertoires from subjects exposed to, actively infected with, or recovered from COVID-19 were included in the dataset. The samples were drawn from two sources: the first 160 participants of the ongoing ImmuneRACE study, and 950 to 1,500 subjects contributed by 6 global collaborators. The repertoires were made available in a free public database intended to serve as a resource for research on the immune response to SARS-CoV-2.

Reading the germline V gene (reference sequence) gives CDR1 GTSNPN and CDR2 SVGIG. From the cysteine up to the phenylalanine, the CDR3 has a length of 14 residues. Only the CDR3 part of the read is kept: 42 bases, read in frame from the first base. V drops 0 bases and J drops 0 bases, leaving 5 bases in between. General study outcomes and caveats: Clinical and demographic metadata were provided uncurated, with the amount varying by source and participant.

TCRbeta CDR3 regions were amplified from genomic DNA using the immunoSEQ Assay, a bias-controlled multiplex PCR. As for the authors' bioinformatics: The number of nucleated cells in each sample was estimated from the amplification of reference gene primers within the assay. To quantify the absolute abundance of each unique TCRbeta CDR3 rearrangement, sequence reads were collapsed and filtered. For each sample, productive Simpson clonality was calculated by taking the square root of Simpson's diversity index across productive rearrangements. This is the immuneACCESS table as TCRdb keeps it, with only in-frame sequences that have V and J called. A part of the clones is gone; compared with another copy, unresolved V genes explain less than half, and the rest is unexplained. V and J calls and clone size are copied from that table; D and trimming were computed from the DNA. This sample holds 330,000 or so clones; approximately 84% were observed only once. Jointly, the top ten make up 2.5% to 3% of the sample.

Participants in the prospective study were enrolled through a virtual design, were aged about 18 to 100 years, and lived in 24 United States geographic areas. In the prospective study, participants were assigned to cohorts based on the clinical history participants reported in a screening survey and a study questionnaire. Recovered participants in ImmuneRACE Cohort 3 were defined as having two consecutive negative NP/OP PCR tests, clearance from a healthcare professional, or resolution of symptoms. In the prospective study, whole blood, serum and a nasopharyngeal or oropharyngeal swab were collected from each participant by mobile phlebotomists. Over a roughly 2-month period, participants in the prospective study had the option of providing additional blood draws and questionnaires. Before DNA extraction, prospective study blood samples were shipped either frozen or at room temperature. As for this clone: Its antigen is not yet known. Within one base of it there is no much larger clone, and no base qualities were kept.

This TCR was sampled from a woman in her 30s who had recovered from COVID-19. The specimen was PBMCs or T cells enriched from blood (not recorded which). The chain employs TRBV30 and TRBJ1-4, with an unclear D gene assignment. CDR3 reads: CAWSVPTTNEKLFF. The nucleotides read TGTGCCTGGAGTGTACCTACAACTAATGAAAAACTGTTTTTT.